The rows below give T cell receptor beta chains drawn from one sample of a study of OX40 agonist ivuxolimab in advanced cancers. Produced via immunoSEQ multiplex PCR; TCRdb's table is partial and in-frame only. The sample lists approximately 23,000 clones, over 75% occurring once. The sample consisted of CD4+ or CD8+ T cells sorted from blood, taken in a trial of the OX40 agonist ivuxolimab. The source is an adult with an advanced solid tumor such as melanoma, head and neck, liver or kidney cancer. CDR3s include the opening cysteine and the closing phenylalanine or tryptophan. The D gene is left open where the match is weak. Clone size is shown for a subset of rows, as once, few, many or a class of expanded clone.

d_call: -; clone_size: few; v_call: TRBV5-1; j_call: TRBJ1-1; cdr3_aa: CASSPSGFRTEAFF; cdr3_nt: TGCGCCAGCAGCCCCTCGGGTTTCCGGACTGAAGCTTTCTTT
d_call: -; clone_size: -; v_call: TRBV19; j_call: TRBJ1-5; cdr3_aa: CASSMRGYQPQHF; cdr3_nt: TGTGCCAGTAGTATGAGAGGTTATCAGCCCCAGCATTTT
d_call: -; clone_size: -; v_call: TRBV4-1; j_call: TRBJ1-3; cdr3_aa: CASSQPTARASGNTIYF; cdr3_nt: TGCGCCAGCAGCCAACCTACGGCCAGGGCCTCTGGAAACACCATATATTTT
d_call: -; clone_size: -; v_call: TRBV6-5; j_call: TRBJ1-2; cdr3_aa: CASSYKDRSYGYTF; cdr3_nt: TGTGCCAGCAGTTACAAGGACAGATCCTATGGCTACACCTTC
d_call: -; clone_size: -; v_call: TRBV15; j_call: TRBJ2-3; cdr3_aa: CATSPSFTDTQYF; cdr3_nt: TGTGCCACCAGCCCCAGCTTTACAGATACGCAGTATTTT
d_call: -; clone_size: -; v_call: TRBV5-5; j_call: TRBJ1-1; cdr3_aa: CASNILNTEAFF; cdr3_nt: TGTGCCAGCAACATCTTGAACACTGAAGCTTTCTTT
d_call: -; clone_size: -; v_call: TRBV27; j_call: TRBJ2-2; cdr3_aa: CASSLHGTGELFF; cdr3_nt: TGTGCCAGCAGTTTACATGGGACCGGGGAGCTGTTTTTT
d_call: -; clone_size: -; v_call: TRBV28; j_call: TRBJ2-7; cdr3_aa: CASTEMALDEQYF; cdr3_nt: TGTGCCAGCACCGAGATGGCCCTGGACGAGCAGTACTTC
d_call: -; clone_size: -; v_call: TRBV21-1; j_call: TRBJ1-5; cdr3_aa: CASSKDGQGSNQPQHF; cdr3_nt: TGTGCCAGCAGCAAAGATGGGCAGGGTAGCAATCAGCCCCAGCATTTT
d_call: -; clone_size: -; v_call: TRBV7-8; j_call: TRBJ1-5; cdr3_aa: CASRDSVYSNQPQHF; cdr3_nt: TGTGCCAGCAGGGACAGTGTTTATAGCAATCAGCCCCAGCATTTT
d_call: -; clone_size: once; v_call: TRBV12-2; j_call: TRBJ1-6; cdr3_aa: CASRLGLFKNSPLHF; cdr3_nt: TGTGCAAGTCGCTTAGGTCTTTTCAAGAATTCACCCCTCCACTTT
d_call: TRBD1; clone_size: once; v_call: TRBV5-1; j_call: TRBJ2-3; cdr3_aa: CASSEDRGGGTDTQYF; cdr3_nt: TGCGCCAGCAGCGAAGACAGGGGAGGTGGCACAGATACGCAGTATTTT
d_call: -; clone_size: -; v_call: TRBV7-9; j_call: TRBJ1-3; cdr3_aa: CASSLSLQSFSGNTIYF; cdr3_nt: TGTGCCAGCAGCTTAAGTTTGCAGTCGTTCTCTGGAAACACCATATATTTT
d_call: TRBD1; clone_size: -; v_call: TRBV6-5; j_call: TRBJ2-7; cdr3_aa: CASSLTGTAYEQYF; cdr3_nt: TGTGCCAGCAGTTTAACCGGGACAGCCTACGAGCAGTACTTC
d_call: -; clone_size: -; v_call: TRBV7-9; j_call: TRBJ1-1; cdr3_aa: CASSFLARDPGRTEAFF; cdr3_nt: TGTGCCAGCAGCTTCCTCGCGAGGGACCCCGGGAGAACTGAAGCTTTCTTT
d_call: -; clone_size: -; v_call: TRBV11-3; j_call: TRBJ1-3; cdr3_aa: CASSLRGTPSSGNTIYF; cdr3_nt: TGTGCCAGCAGCCTCCGCGGGACTCCGAGCTCTGGAAACACCATATATTTT
d_call: -; clone_size: -; v_call: TRBV27; j_call: TRBJ1-5; cdr3_aa: CASSLRRGPNQPQHF; cdr3_nt: TGTGCCAGCAGTTTACGGAGGGGCCCCAATCAGCCCCAGCATTTT
d_call: -; clone_size: -; v_call: TRBV28; j_call: TRBJ2-1; cdr3_aa: CASSPPNEDEQFF; cdr3_nt: TGTGCCAGCAGTCCTCCCAACGAGGATGAGCAGTTCTTC
d_call: -; clone_size: once; v_call: TRBV10-3; j_call: TRBJ1-6; cdr3_aa: CAISEQGSYNSPLHF; cdr3_nt: TGTGCCATCAGTGAGCAGGGGAGCTATAATTCACCCCTCCACTTT
d_call: TRBD2; clone_size: once; v_call: TRBV4-2; j_call: TRBJ2-1; cdr3_aa: CASSQVGREGSYNEQFF; cdr3_nt: TGTGCCAGCAGCCAAGTCGGGCGGGAGGGATCCTACAATGAGCAGTTCTTC
d_call: -; clone_size: -; v_call: TRBV5-1; j_call: TRBJ1-3; cdr3_aa: CASSIQRLGPGNTIYF; cdr3_nt: TGCGCCAGCAGCATACAGCGTCTTGGGCCTGGAAACACCATATATTTT
d_call: TRBD1; clone_size: -; v_call: TRBV18; j_call: TRBJ1-3; cdr3_aa: CASSNPGTGSRNTIYF; cdr3_nt: TGTGCCAGCTCGAACCCAGGGACAGGGTCCCGAAACACCATATATTTT
d_call: -; clone_size: -; v_call: TRBV28; j_call: TRBJ2-3; cdr3_aa: CASSVHTGIDTQYF; cdr3_nt: TGTGCCAGCAGTGTACACACAGGGATAGATACGCAGTATTTT
d_call: -; clone_size: -; v_call: TRBV5-6; j_call: TRBJ1-1; cdr3_aa: CASSKNTEAFF; cdr3_nt: TGTGCCAGCAGCAAGAACACTGAAGCTTTCTTT
d_call: TRBD1; clone_size: once; v_call: TRBV25-1; j_call: TRBJ1-4; cdr3_aa: CTTGQGAQRTNEKLFF; cdr3_nt: TGTACCACGGGACAGGGGGCGCAGAGAACTAATGAAAAACTGTTTTTT
d_call: -; clone_size: -; v_call: TRBV9; j_call: TRBJ2-3; cdr3_aa: CASSVVLTDTQYF; cdr3_nt: TGTGCCAGCAGCGTAGTCTTGACAGATACGCAGTATTTT
d_call: TRBD1; clone_size: medium-sized; v_call: TRBV7-3; j_call: TRBJ1-1; cdr3_aa: CASSFDRGTEAFF; cdr3_nt: TGTGCCAGCAGCTTCGACAGGGGCACTGAAGCTTTCTTT
d_call: TRBD2; clone_size: -; v_call: TRBV11-3; j_call: TRBJ2-1; cdr3_aa: CASSLDVSSGSYNEQFF; cdr3_nt: TGTGCCAGCAGCTTAGACGTGTCTAGCGGGAGTTACAATGAGCAGTTCTTC
d_call: -; clone_size: -; v_call: TRBV6-1; j_call: TRBJ2-5; cdr3_aa: CASSEAGETQYF; cdr3_nt: TGTGCCAGCAGTGAAGCCGGGGAGACCCAGTACTTC
d_call: -; clone_size: -; v_call: TRBV25-1; j_call: TRBJ2-3; cdr3_aa: CASSRQDTDTQYF; cdr3_nt: TGTGCCAGCAGTCGACAGGACACAGATACGCAGTATTTT
d_call: TRBD1; clone_size: -; v_call: TRBV7-9; j_call: TRBJ2-7; cdr3_aa: CASSLQGASIYEQYF; cdr3_nt: TGTGCCAGCAGCCTACAGGGGGCCTCTATCTACGAGCAGTACTTC
d_call: TRBD2; clone_size: -; v_call: TRBV6-1; j_call: TRBJ2-3; cdr3_aa: CASSARRAGGGTDTQYF; cdr3_nt: TGTGCCAGCAGTGCACGGCGAGCGGGAGGGGGCACAGATACGCAGTATTTT
d_call: -; clone_size: -; v_call: TRBV11-2; j_call: TRBJ1-2; cdr3_aa: CASSAVTGTYGYTF; cdr3_nt: TGTGCCAGCAGCGCTGTTACGGGGACCTATGGCTACACCTTC
d_call: -; clone_size: -; v_call: TRBV7-3; j_call: TRBJ1-2; cdr3_aa: CASSLVRGDGYTF; cdr3_nt: TGTGCCAGCAGCTTAGTACGGGGGGACGGCTACACCTTC
d_call: -; clone_size: -; v_call: TRBV7-9; j_call: TRBJ2-1; cdr3_aa: CASSLVTAYNEQFF; cdr3_nt: TGTGCCAGCAGCTTAGTGACAGCCTACAATGAGCAGTTCTTC
d_call: TRBD2; clone_size: -; v_call: TRBV11-3; j_call: TRBJ2-7; cdr3_aa: CASSLLAGGAYEQYF; cdr3_nt: TGTGCCAGCAGCCTCTTAGCGGGAGGCGCCTACGAGCAGTACTTC
d_call: -; clone_size: -; v_call: TRBV7-8; j_call: TRBJ2-7; cdr3_aa: CASSIGGSTLEQYF; cdr3_nt: TGTGCCAGCAGCATAGGGGGGTCCACTCTCGAGCAGTACTTC
d_call: -; clone_size: -; v_call: TRBV28; j_call: TRBJ1-2; cdr3_aa: CASSFGVDGYTF; cdr3_nt: TGTGCCAGCAGTTTTGGAGTGGATGGCTACACCTTC
d_call: -; clone_size: -; v_call: TRBV7-2; j_call: TRBJ2-7; cdr3_aa: CASSPLVARRASYEQYF; cdr3_nt: TGTGCCAGCAGCCCCCTGGTGGCGAGAAGGGCCTCCTACGAGCAGTACTTC
d_call: -; clone_size: -; v_call: TRBV11-2; j_call: TRBJ2-3; cdr3_aa: CASSLVPPGDTQYF; cdr3_nt: TGTGCCAGCAGCCTAGTACCCCCAGGGGATACGCAGTATTTT
d_call: TRBD2; clone_size: -; v_call: TRBV6-4; j_call: TRBJ2-1; cdr3_aa: CASSDSQLAGGRVEQFF; cdr3_nt: TGTGCCAGCAGTGACTCGCAGTTAGCGGGAGGACGGGTTGAGCAGTTCTTC
d_call: -; clone_size: -; v_call: TRBV30; j_call: TRBJ1-2; cdr3_aa: CAWSARRGNYGYTF; cdr3_nt: TGTGCCTGGAGTGCCCGGCGGGGTAACTATGGCTACACCTTC
d_call: TRBD1; clone_size: -; v_call: TRBV28; j_call: TRBJ2-5; cdr3_aa: CASSRGQIQETQYF; cdr3_nt: TGTGCCAGTTCCCGGGGACAGATCCAAGAGACCCAGTACTTC
d_call: -; clone_size: -; v_call: TRBV6-4; j_call: TRBJ2-2; cdr3_aa: CASSDTAGPNLWAGELFF; cdr3_nt: TGTGCCAGCAGTGACACTGCCGGGCCCAACCTATGGGCCGGGGAGCTGTTTTTT
d_call: -; clone_size: -; v_call: TRBV28; j_call: TRBJ2-5; cdr3_aa: CASSSSQGRETQYF; cdr3_nt: TGTGCCAGCAGTTCTTCACAGGGACGGGAGACCCAGTACTTC
d_call: TRBD2; clone_size: -; v_call: TRBV2; j_call: TRBJ2-1; cdr3_aa: CASRLLAGVVNEQFF; cdr3_nt: TGTGCCAGCAGACTACTAGCGGGAGTTGTAAATGAGCAGTTCTTC
d_call: -; clone_size: -; v_call: TRBV7-2; j_call: TRBJ2-1; cdr3_aa: CASSFGSRNEQFF; cdr3_nt: TGTGCCAGCAGCTTCGGTTCACGCAATGAGCAGTTCTTC
d_call: -; clone_size: -; v_call: TRBV20-1; j_call: TRBJ2-7; cdr3_aa: CSASQLYEQYF; cdr3_nt: TGCAGTGCTAGTCAACTCTACGAGCAGTACTTC
d_call: -; clone_size: -; v_call: TRBV10-3; j_call: TRBJ1-1; cdr3_aa: CAISVSPGSAEAFF; cdr3_nt: TGTGCCATCAGTGTTTCCCCAGGGAGTGCTGAAGCTTTCTTT
d_call: -; clone_size: -; v_call: TRBV7-9; j_call: TRBJ1-6; cdr3_aa: CASSLQGFGSPLHF; cdr3_nt: TGTGCCAGCAGTCTACAGGGATTCGGATCACCCCTCCACTTT
d_call: -; clone_size: few; v_call: TRBV7-6; j_call: TRBJ2-5; cdr3_aa: CASSLAGETQYF; cdr3_nt: TGTGCCAGCAGCTTAGCAGGGGAGACCCAGTACTTC
d_call: TRBD1; clone_size: few; v_call: TRBV2; j_call: TRBJ1-5; cdr3_aa: CASRGQGPQPQHF; cdr3_nt: TGTGCCAGCAGGGGACAGGGACCTCAGCCCCAGCATTTT
d_call: -; clone_size: -; v_call: TRBV10-1; j_call: TRBJ2-3; cdr3_aa: CASAGPTDTQYF; cdr3_nt: TGCGCCAGCGCAGGCCCCACAGATACGCAGTATTTT
d_call: -; clone_size: -; v_call: TRBV10-3; j_call: TRBJ2-1; cdr3_aa: CAISANNEQFF; cdr3_nt: TGTGCCATCTCTGCGAACAATGAGCAGTTCTTC
d_call: TRBD2; clone_size: -; v_call: TRBV7-2; j_call: TRBJ2-4; cdr3_aa: CASQPAGGPFKYF; cdr3_nt: TGTGCCAGCCAACCTGCGGGAGGGCCTTTTAAGTACTTC